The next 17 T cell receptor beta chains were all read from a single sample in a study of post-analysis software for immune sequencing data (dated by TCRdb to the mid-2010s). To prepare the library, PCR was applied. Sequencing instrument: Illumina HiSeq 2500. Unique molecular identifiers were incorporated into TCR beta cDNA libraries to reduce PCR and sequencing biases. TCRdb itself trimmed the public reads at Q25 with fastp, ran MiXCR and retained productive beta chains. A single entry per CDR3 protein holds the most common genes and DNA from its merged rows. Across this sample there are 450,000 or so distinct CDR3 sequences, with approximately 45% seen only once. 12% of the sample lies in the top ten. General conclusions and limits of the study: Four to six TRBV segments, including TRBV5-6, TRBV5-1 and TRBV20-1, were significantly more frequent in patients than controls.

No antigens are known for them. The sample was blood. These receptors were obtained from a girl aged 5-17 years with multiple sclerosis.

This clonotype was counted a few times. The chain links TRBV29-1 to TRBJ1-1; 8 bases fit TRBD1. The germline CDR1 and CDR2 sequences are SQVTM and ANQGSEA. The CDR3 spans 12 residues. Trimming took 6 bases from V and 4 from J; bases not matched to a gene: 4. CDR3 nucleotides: TGCAGCGTGGCTACAGGGGGCACTGAAGCTTTCTTT. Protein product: CSVATGGTEAFF.

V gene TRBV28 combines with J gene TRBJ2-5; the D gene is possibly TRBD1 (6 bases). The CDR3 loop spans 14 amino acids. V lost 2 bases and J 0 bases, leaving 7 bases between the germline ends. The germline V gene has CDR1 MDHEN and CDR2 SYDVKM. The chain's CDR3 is CASSLRTDQETQYF. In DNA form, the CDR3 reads TGTGCCAGCAGTTTAAGGACAGACCAAGAGACCCAGTACTTC.

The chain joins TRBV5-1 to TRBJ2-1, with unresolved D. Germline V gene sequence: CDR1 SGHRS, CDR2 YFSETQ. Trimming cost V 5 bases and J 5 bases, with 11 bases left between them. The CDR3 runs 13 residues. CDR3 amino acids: CASSIAGDNEQFF. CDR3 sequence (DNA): TGCGCCAGCAGTATCGCTGGGGACAATGAGCAGTTCTTC.

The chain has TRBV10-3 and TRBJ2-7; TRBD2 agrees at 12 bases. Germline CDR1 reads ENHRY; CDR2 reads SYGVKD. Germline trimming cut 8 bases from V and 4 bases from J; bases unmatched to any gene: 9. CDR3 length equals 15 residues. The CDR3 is CAIASTTSGRYEQYF. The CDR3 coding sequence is TGTGCCATCGCGTCGACGACTAGCGGGAGATACGAGCAGTACTTC.

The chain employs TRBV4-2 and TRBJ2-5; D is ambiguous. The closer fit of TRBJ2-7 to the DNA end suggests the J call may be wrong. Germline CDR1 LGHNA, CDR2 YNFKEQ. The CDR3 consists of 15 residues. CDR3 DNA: TGTGCCAGCAGCCAAGATCTGGCTAGTTCAGCCGAGCAGTACTTC. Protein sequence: CASSQDLASSAEQYF.

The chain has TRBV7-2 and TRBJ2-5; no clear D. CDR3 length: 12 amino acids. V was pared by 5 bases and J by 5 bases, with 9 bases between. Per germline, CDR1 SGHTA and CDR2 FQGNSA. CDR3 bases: TGTGCCAGCAGCCCATACCCGGAGACCCAGTACTTC. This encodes CASSPYPETQYF.

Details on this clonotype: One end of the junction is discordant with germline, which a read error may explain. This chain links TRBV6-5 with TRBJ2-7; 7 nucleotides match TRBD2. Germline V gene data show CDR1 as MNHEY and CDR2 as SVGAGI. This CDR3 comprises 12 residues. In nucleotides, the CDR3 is TGTGCCGGCAGCTCGACGGGAGGCGAGCAGTACTTC. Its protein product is CAGSSTGGEQYF.

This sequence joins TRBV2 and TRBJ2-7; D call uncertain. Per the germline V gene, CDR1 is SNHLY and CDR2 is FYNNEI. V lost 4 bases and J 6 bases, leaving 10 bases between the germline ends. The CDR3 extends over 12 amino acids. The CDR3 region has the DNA TGTGCCAGCAGTGCCCAGTGGGCCGAGCAGTACTTC. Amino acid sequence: CASSAQWAEQYF.

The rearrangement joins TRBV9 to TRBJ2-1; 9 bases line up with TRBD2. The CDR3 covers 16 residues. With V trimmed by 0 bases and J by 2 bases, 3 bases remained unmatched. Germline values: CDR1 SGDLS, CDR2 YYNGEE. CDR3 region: CASSVDKREAYNEQFF. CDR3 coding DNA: TGTGCCAGCAGCGTAGATAAGCGGGAGGCCTACAATGAGCAGTTCTTC.

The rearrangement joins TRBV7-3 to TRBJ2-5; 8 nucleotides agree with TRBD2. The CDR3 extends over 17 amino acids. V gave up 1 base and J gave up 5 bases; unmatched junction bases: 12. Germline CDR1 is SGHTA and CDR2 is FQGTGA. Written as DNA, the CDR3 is TGTGCCAGCAGCTTAAAGGGGAGCGGGAGTGTCGGGGAGACCCAGTACTTC. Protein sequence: CASSLKGSGSVGETQYF.

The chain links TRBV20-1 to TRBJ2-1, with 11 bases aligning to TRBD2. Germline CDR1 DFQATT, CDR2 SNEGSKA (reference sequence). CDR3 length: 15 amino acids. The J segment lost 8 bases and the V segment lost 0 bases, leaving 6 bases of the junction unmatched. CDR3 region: CSARELAGVIYEQFF. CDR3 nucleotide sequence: TGCAGTGCTAGAGAACTAGCGGGAGTTATATATGAGCAGTTCTTC.

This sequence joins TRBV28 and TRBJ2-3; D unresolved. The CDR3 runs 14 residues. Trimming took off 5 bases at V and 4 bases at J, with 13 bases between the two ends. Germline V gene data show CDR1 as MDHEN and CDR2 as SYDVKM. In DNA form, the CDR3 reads TGTGCCAGCAGTCTACAGACTTCGGCAGATACGCAGTATTTT. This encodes CASSLQTSADTQYF.

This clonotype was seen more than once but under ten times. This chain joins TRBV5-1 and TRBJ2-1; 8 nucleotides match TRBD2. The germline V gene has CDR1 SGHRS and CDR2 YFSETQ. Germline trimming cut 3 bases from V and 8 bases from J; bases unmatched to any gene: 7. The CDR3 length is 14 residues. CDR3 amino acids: CASSSAGGFYEQFF. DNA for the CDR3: TGCGCCAGCAGCTCGGCGGGAGGTTTCTATGAGCAGTTCTTC.

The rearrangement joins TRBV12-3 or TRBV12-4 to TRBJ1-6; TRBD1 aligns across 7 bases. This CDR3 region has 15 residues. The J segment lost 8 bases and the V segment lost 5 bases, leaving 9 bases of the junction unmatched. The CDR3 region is CASSLRTGVDSPLHF. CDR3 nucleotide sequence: TGTGCCAGCAGTCTCCGGACAGGAGTGGATTCACCCCTCCACTTT.

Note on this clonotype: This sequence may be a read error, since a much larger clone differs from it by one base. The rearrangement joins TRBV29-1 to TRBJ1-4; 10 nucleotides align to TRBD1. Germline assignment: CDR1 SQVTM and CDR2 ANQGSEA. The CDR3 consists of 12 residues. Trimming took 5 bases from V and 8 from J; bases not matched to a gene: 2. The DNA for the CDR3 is TGCAGCGTTTTGGACAGGGGGGAAAAACTGTTTTTT. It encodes CSVLDRGEKLFF.

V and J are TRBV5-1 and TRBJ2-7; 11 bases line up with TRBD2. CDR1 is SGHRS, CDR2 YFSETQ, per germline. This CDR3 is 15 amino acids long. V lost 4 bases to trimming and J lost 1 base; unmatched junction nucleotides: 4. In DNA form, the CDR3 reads TGCGCCAGCAGCGTGACTAGCGGGACATCCTACGAGCAGTACTTC. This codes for CASSVTSGTSYEQYF.

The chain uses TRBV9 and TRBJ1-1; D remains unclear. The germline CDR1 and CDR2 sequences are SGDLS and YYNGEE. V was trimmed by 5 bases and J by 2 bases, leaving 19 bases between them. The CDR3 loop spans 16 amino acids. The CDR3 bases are TGTGCCAGCAGTGCGAGTGTCGGGCTGAGAAACACTGAAGCTTTCTTT. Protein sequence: CASSASVGLRNTEAFF. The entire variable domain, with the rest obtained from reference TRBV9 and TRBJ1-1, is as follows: DSGVTQTPKHLITATGQRVTLRCSPRSGDLSVYWYQQSLDQGLQFLIQYYNGEERAKGNILERFSAQQFPDLHSELNLSSLELGDSALYFCASSASVGLRNTEAFFGQGTRLTVV.